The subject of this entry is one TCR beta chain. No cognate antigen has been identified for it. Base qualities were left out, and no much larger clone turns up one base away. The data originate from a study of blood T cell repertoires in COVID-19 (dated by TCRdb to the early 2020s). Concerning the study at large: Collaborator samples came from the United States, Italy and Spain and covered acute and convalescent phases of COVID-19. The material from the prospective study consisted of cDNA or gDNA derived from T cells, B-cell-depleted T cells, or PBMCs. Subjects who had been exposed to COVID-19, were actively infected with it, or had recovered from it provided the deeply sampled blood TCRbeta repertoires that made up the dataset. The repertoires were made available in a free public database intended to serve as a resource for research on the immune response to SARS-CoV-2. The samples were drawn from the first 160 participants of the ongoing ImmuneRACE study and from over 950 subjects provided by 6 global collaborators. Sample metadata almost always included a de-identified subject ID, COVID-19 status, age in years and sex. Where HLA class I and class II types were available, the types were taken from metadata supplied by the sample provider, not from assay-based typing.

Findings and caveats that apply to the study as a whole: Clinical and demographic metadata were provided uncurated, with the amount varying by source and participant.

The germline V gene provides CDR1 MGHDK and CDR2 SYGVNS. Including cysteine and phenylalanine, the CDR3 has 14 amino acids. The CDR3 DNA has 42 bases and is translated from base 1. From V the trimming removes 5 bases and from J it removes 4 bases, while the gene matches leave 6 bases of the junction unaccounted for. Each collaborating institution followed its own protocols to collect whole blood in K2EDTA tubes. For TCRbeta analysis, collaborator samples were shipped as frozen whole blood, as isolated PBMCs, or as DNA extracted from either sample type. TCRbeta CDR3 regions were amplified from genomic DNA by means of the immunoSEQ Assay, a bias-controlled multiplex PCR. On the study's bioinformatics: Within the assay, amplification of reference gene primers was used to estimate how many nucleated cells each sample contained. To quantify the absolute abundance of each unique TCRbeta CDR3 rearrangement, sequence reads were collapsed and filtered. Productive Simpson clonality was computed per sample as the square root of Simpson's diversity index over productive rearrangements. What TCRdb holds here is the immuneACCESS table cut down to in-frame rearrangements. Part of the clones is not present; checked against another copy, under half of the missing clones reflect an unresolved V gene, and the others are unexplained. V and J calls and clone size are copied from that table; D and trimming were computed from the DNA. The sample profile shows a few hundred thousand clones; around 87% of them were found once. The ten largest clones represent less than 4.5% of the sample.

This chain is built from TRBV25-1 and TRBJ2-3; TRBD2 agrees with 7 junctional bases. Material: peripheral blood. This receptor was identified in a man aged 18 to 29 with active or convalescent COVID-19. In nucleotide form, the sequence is TGTGCCAGCAGTTTTGCGGGAGTGTCAGATACGCAGTATTTT. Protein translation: CASSFAGVSDTQYF.